The entry below describes one T cell receptor (beta chain). This receptor's antigen is unknown. Base-call qualities are not available, and no considerably larger clone is one nucleotide away. These data belong to a study of graft-versus-host responses after intestinal transplantation (dated by TCRdb to the early 2020s). A note on the overall study: The transplants that recipients received were multivisceral, liver-intestinal, or isolated intestinal. Rather than going through the commercial service, samples from a few later patients were sequenced in-house on an Illumina MiSeq and processed with MiXCR. Every recipient was given anti-thymocyte globulin induction, then maintenance tacrolimus and steroids for 2 to 3 years. A peak of at least 4% donor T cells among recipient peripheral blood mononuclear cells was the definition used for donor T cell macrochimerism. The cohort enrolled about two dozen intestinal transplant recipients, one of whom was a retransplant, and a few patients without pretransplant specimens were excluded. After intestinal transplantation, graft-versus-host and host-versus-graft alloreactive T cell clones were followed in the graft, circulation and bone marrow using bulk TCR-beta CDR3 sequencing. Alloreactive clones were identified by sequencing pre-transplant mixed lymphocyte reaction products and comparing them with unstimulated pre-transplant donor and recipient T cells. Results the study describes overall, beyond this receptor: High GvH to HvG T cell clonal ratios were observed in the allografts of patients with donor T cell macrochimerism. GvH clones turned up in recipient bone marrow, with some appearing earlier in ileal mucosa or blood, a pattern consistent with an intestinal mucosal origin. Early after transplant, declines in HvG clones were associated with peak levels of circulating GvH clones. The conclusions were limited by the relatively low number and heterogeneity of the intestinal transplant patients.

Blood samples were collected up to 4 times in the first month after transplant and then at least monthly when available. Libraries were built with the immunoSEQ multiplex PCR assay. High-throughput TCR-beta CDR3 sequencing of genomic DNA from most patients was performed by Adaptive Biotechnologies. Per the authors' processing: Adaptive's ImmunoSEQ software supplied the TCR sequencing data for around 19 patients, while MiXCR and VDJtools were used to process a few other patients. CDR3 nucleotide sequences shared by donor and recipient were removed because the origin of these sequences could not be assigned. Alloreactive clones required at least 2-fold expansion over unstimulated cells and minimum CFSE-low frequency of 0.002% (template counts) or 0.001% (read counts). Clones were considered mappable if detected in sequenced pre-transplant spleen, lymph node, or MLR CFSE-low populations of the donor or recipient. The cumulative frequency of alloreactive clones was calculated as a percentage of all sequences, weighted by copy number. This immuneACCESS table, as held by TCRdb, lists in-frame sequences with V and J called but not all clones. Of the missing ones, under half trace to an unresolved V gene in checked studies; the others have no known cause. V, J and clone size were drawn from that table, and D and trimming were deduced from the DNA. The sample has 25,000 to 35,000 clones on record, just under 95% of them singletons. The top ten clones comprise just over 0.7% of the sample.

CDR1 and CDR2 are read off the germline V gene as ENHRY and SYGVKD. The CDR3 holds 18 amino acids from the cysteine to the phenylalanine. Solely the CDR3 DNA is kept, with 54 bases framed from the first base. V loses 8 bases at its end and J loses 3 bases; junction bases beyond the gene matches: 16. Material: PBMCs, obtained approximately 66 days after intestinal transplant. The receptor comes from a human patient who received an intestinal transplant, so some T cells may come from the graft donor. This chain is built from TRBV10-3 and TRBJ2-3; the junction holds 11 bases that match TRBD2. This receptor has the CDR3 CAISFLASGGSGTDTQYF. The bases are TGTGCCATCTCTTTCTTGGCTAGCGGGGGGTCCGGGACAGATACGCAGTATTTT.